The 18 T cell receptor beta chains given below trace back to one sample, sequenced in a study of blood T cell repertoires in COVID-19 (TCRdb year 2020). Libraries were prepared through the immunoSEQ multiplex PCR assay. Here the immuneACCESS table is served through TCRdb, limited to in-frame sequences with V and J called. Missing clones are a known gap in these copies; in checked studies unresolved V genes cover under half, and the rest lacks a known reason. Counted in this sample were under 350,000 clones; more than 85% of them appeared once. About 4% of the sample rests with the top ten. Sequenced: peripheral blood. These receptors were taken from a man aged 18 to 29 with active or convalescent COVID-19.

V gene TRBV5-6 combines with J gene TRBJ1-6; 7 bases are a match to TRBD1. CDR1 is SGHDT and CDR2 is YYEEEE in the germline V gene. The CDR3 length is 12 residues. J gave up 13 bases and V 2 bases, and 3 bases lay outside the gene matches. The chain's CDR3 is CASSFSGGPLHF. In DNA, the CDR3 is TGTGCCAGCAGCTTCTCAGGGGGGCCCCTCCACTTT.

The CDR3 loop reads CASSKRLDLHTQYF. CDR3 DNA sequence: TGTGCCAGCAGCAAACGACTTGATCTTCATACGCAGTATTTT. This chain connects TRBV28 to TRBJ2-3; D remains ambiguous. CDR3 length: 14 residues. The germline CDR1 and CDR2 sequences are MDHEN and SYDVKM. The V end lost 6 bases, the J end lost 7 bases, and 17 bases lay between the germline ends.

The J gene is TRBJ1-2, the V gene TRBV5-1, with D possibly TRBD1 on 5 matching bases. Trimming left V 3 bases short and J 2 bases short, with 11 bases between. The germline V gene has CDR1 SGHRS and CDR2 YFSETQ. This CDR3 spans 14 amino acids. The CDR3 loop reads CASSYRTENYGYTF. The CDR3 nucleotides read TGCGCCAGCAGCTACAGGACGGAAAACTATGGCTACACCTTC.

The genes are TRBV7-6 and TRBJ1-3, with D maybe TRBD1 (5 bases). CDR1 and CDR2 from the germline V gene are SGHVS and FNYEAQ. V was pared by 5 bases and J by 0 bases, with 14 bases between. There are 16 residues in the CDR3. The CDR3 here is CASSMTAYFSGNTIYF. CDR3 DNA sequence: TGTGCCAGCAGCATGACAGCTTACTTCTCTGGAAACACCATATATTTT.

The chain employs TRBV28 and TRBJ2-1, with 11 nucleotides matching TRBD1. Germline-derived CDR1 and CDR2 are MDHEN and SYDVKM. With V trimmed by 7 bases and J by 4 bases, 6 bases remained unmatched. This CDR3 comprises 15 residues. This CDR3 is CASTSRDRGYNEQFF. The CDR3 bases are TGTGCCAGCACTTCTCGGGACAGGGGGTACAATGAGCAGTTCTTC.

This chain joins TRBV6-1 and TRBJ1-5; perhaps TRBD1 as D (5 bases). Trimming stripped 2 bases from V and 5 bases from J, with 10 bases between. Germline CDR1 is MNHNS and CDR2 is SASEGT. The CDR3 runs 14 residues. DNA for the CDR3: TGTGCCAGCAGTGAACAGGGAAAGGATCAGCCCCAGCATTTT. It is translated as CASSEQGKDQPQHF.

The chain joins TRBV28 to TRBJ2-3; D remains ambiguous. Deletions cut 2 bases from V and 4 bases from J, with 4 bases between. CDR1 MDHEN and CDR2 SYDVKM come from the germline V gene. There are 12 residues in the CDR3. CDR3 DNA: TGTGCCAGCAGTTTAACGGCAGATACGCAGTATTTT. Its translation is CASSLTADTQYF.

The chain has TRBV28 and TRBJ2-1; 8 nucleotides align to TRBD2. Germline CDR1 reads MDHEN; CDR2 reads SYDVKM. This CDR3 is 16 amino acids long. J gave up 7 bases and V 6 bases, and 14 bases lay outside the gene matches. The CDR3 region is CASSPGGERGINEQFF. CDR3 coding DNA: TGTGCCAGCAGCCCCGGCGGTGAGCGGGGGATAAATGAGCAGTTCTTC.

This clone was detected once. V and J are TRBV21-1 and TRBJ1-2; the table's D call of TRBD1 was not tested on the DNA. TRBV21-1 is a pseudogene locus. The CDR3 covers 15 residues. The CDR3 protein is CASRDRGRGIYGYTF. The CDR3 coding sequence is TGTGCCAGCAGAGACAGGGGCCGAGGGATCTATGGCTACACCTTC.

This chain joins TRBV19 and TRBJ2-5; TRBD1 aligns across 11 bases. The CDR3 has 14 residues. Losses at the gene ends were 1 base for V and 7 bases for J; bases not matched to a gene: 2. CDR1 LNHDA and CDR2 SQIVND come from the germline V gene (reference sequence). CDR3 in amino acids: CASSIVGTGGTQYF. In DNA, the CDR3 is TGTGCCAGTAGTATAGTAGGGACAGGGGGGACCCAGTACTTC.

The CDR3 nucleotides read TGTGCCAGCAGCCCTCCGGGACAGGGGCCGTTCTACGAGCAGTACTTC. As protein: CASSPPGQGPFYEQYF. The V and J genes are TRBV7-2 and TRBJ2-7; 10 bases map to TRBD1. There are 16 residues in the CDR3. Germline lookup yields CDR1 SGHTA and CDR2 FQGNSA. With 5 bases clipped from V and 3 bases from J, the junction kept 10 bases outside the gene matches.

This clone has just a few counts. CDR3 residues: CASSLLAGELFF. The CDR3 DNA sequence: TGTGCCAGCAGCTTACTTGCCGGGGAGCTGTTTTTT. The rearrangement joins TRBV7-9 to TRBJ2-2; D call uncertain. There are 12 residues in the CDR3. The V end lost 2 bases, the J end lost 6 bases, and 4 bases lay between the germline ends. CDR1 and CDR2 from the germline V gene are SEHNR and FQNEAQ (reference sequence).

The chain employs TRBV10-3 and TRBJ2-5, with D maybe TRBD1 (8 bases). This CDR3 spans 13 amino acids. V dropped 8 bases and J dropped 3 bases, with 13 bases sitting between them. Per the germline V gene, CDR1 is ENHRY and CDR2 is SYGVKD. CDR3 nucleotides: TGTGCCATCCGGACAGGGAGGGAAGAGACCCAGTACTTC. The encoded protein is CAIRTGREETQYF.

The gene calls are TRBV11-2 and TRBJ1-2; no definite D call. The CDR3 is 16 amino acids. Germline V gene lookup returns CDR1 SGHAT and CDR2 FQNNGV. V was pared by 0 bases and J by 3 bases, with 14 bases between. CDR3 loop: CASSLEGGSPYYGYTF. The CDR3 nucleotides read TGTGCCAGCAGCTTAGAAGGCGGCAGCCCTTACTATGGCTACACCTTC.

The chain couples TRBV7-9 to TRBJ2-1, with D perhaps TRBD2 (7 bases). CDR3 length: 14 residues. V lost 1 base, J lost 10 bases, and 14 bases lay in between. Germline values: CDR1 SEHNR, CDR2 FQNEAQ (reference sequence). Written as DNA, the CDR3 is TGTGCCAGCAGCTTAGGGTCGGGGGGCGAGGAGCAGTTCTTC. Protein: CASSLGSGGEEQFF.

The J gene is TRBJ2-7, the V gene TRBV12-3 or TRBV12-4, with TRBD1 identical over 9 bases. J lost 9 bases, V lost 6 bases, and 6 bases had no gene match. The CDR3 runs 12 residues. CDR3 region: CASRQGQGGQYF. CDR3 in DNA: TGTGCCAGCAGACAGGGACAGGGAGGGCAGTACTTC.

The V and J genes are TRBV30 and TRBJ2-2, with D maybe TRBD2 (6 bases). Germline assignment: CDR1 GTSNPN and CDR2 SVGIG (reference sequence). Between the trimmed V and J ends, which lost 4 bases and 0 bases, there was a span of 12 bases. The CDR3 is made up of 15 amino acids. CDR3 coding DNA: TGTGCCTGGACGTCGGGACTGACGAACACCGGGGAGCTGTTTTTT. Translating it yields CAWTSGLTNTGELFF. The variable domain in full, completed from reference TRBV30 and TRBJ2-2, reads SQTIHQWPATLVQPVGSPLSLECTVEGTSNPNLYWYRQAAGRGLQLLFYSVGIGQISSEVPQNLSASRPQDRQFILSSKKLLLSDSGFYLCAWTSGLTNTGELFFGEGSRLTVL.

This chain uses TRBV6-5 with TRBJ1-2, with 7 bases matching TRBD1. The CDR3 is made up of 13 amino acids. J lost 8 bases, V lost 2 bases, and 5 bases had no gene match. Looked up from germline, CDR1 is MNHEY and CDR2 is SVGAGI. The CDR3 DNA reads TGTGCCAGCAGTTACCGAACAGGGGAGGGCTACACCTTC. Translation: CASSYRTGEGYTF.